This T cell receptor (beta chain) was identified in a study of molecular identifiers for immune sequencing clone quantification. Naive CD8 libraries were made from around 18,000 to 910,000 sorted cells, and they used 10%, 30% or 50% RNA. CDR1 is MNHNS, CDR2 SASEGT, per germline. This CDR3 is 11 amino acids long. The count of this clonotype is one. At one end the junction does not follow the germline gene, possibly because of a read error. TCRdb re-derived calls from the PCR reads in MiXCR, one entry per CDR3 protein. Among around 94,000 distinct CDR3 sequences, under 40% were seen once, and the ten largest hold approximately 10%.

Sequencing was done on a sample of naive CD8+ T cells from blood, with Jurkat cell RNA spiked in. As for subset: FACS-sorted CD8+CD4-CCR7+CD45RA+ naive T cells. The chain couples TRBV6-1 to TRBJ2-1; D is ambiguous. The receptor was derived from a human donor in good health. Some libraries in this study had Jurkat cell RNA spiked in. The CDR3: CATRPYKEQFF. DNA for the CDR3: TGTGCCACCCGACCCTACAAGGAGCAGTTCTTC.